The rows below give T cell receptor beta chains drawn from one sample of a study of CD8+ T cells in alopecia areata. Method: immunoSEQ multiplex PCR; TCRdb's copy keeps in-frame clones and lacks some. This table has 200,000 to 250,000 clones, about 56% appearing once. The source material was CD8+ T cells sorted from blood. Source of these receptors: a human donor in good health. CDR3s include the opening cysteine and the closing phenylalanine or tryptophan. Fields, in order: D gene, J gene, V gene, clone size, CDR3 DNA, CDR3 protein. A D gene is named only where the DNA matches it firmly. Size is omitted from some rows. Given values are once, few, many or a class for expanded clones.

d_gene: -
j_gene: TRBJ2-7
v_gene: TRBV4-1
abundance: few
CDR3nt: TGCGCCAGCAGCCAAGTTCCCTACCTTTCCTACGAGCAGTACTTC
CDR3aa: CASSQVPYLSYEQYF

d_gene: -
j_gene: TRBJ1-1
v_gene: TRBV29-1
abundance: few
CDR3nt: TGCAGCGTTGATACCACAGGGAACACTGAAGCTTTCTTT
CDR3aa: CSVDTTGNTEAFF

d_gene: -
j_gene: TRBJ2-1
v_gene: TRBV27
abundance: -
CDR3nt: TGTGCCAGCAGTTTGGTTAGCTCCTACAATGAGCAGTTCTTC
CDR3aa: CASSLVSSYNEQFF

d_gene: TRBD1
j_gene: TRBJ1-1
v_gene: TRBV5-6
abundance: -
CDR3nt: TGTGCCAGCAGCCGTGAGGGACAGGGGGGACGAATATCGAACACTGAAGCTTTCTTT
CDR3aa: CASSREGQGGRISNTEAFF

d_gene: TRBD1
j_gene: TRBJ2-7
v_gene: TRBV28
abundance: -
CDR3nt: TGTGCCCACCAGGGACAGGGGGTGACTAGCGACGAGCAGTACTTC
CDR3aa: CAHQGQGVTSDEQYF

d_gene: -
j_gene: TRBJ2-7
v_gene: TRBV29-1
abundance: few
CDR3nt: TGCAGCGTTGAGGACAAAGCCTACGAGCAGTACTTC
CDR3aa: CSVEDKAYEQYF

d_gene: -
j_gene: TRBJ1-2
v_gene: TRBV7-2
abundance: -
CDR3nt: TGTGCCAGCAGCTCTAGTGGGGGCGGCGGATATGGCTACACCTTC
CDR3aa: CASSSSGGGGYGYTF

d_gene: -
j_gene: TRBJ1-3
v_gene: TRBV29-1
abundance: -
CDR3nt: TGCAGCGCCGAGAAAGGTGGAAACACCATATATTTT
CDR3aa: CSAEKGGNTIYF

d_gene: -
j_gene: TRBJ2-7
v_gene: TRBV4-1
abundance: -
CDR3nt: TGCGCCAGCAGCCTTAAAGGGGGGGATCACTACGAGCAGTACTTC
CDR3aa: CASSLKGGDHYEQYF

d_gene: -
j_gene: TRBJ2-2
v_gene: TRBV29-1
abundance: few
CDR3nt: TGCAGCGTTGTAGAGGGCAGGGGCACCGGGGAGCTGTTTTTT
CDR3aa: CSVVEGRGTGELFF

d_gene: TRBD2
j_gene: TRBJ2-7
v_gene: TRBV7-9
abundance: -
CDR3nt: TGTGCCAGCAGCTTAGTAGGACTAGACGAGCAGTACTTC
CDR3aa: CASSLVGLDEQYF

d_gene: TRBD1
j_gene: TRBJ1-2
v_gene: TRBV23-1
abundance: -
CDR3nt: TGCGCCAGCAGTACCCAAGCCGGGACAGGGGACGGCTACACCTTC
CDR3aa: CASSTQAGTGDGYTF

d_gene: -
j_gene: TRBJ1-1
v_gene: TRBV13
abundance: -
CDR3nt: TGTGCCAGCAGCTTACGGCAGCTGAACACTGAAGCTTTCTTT
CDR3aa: CASSLRQLNTEAFF

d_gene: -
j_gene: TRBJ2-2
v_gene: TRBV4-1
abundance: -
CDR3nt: TGCGCCAGCAGCCACTCCGTGGGGGCCTTGGGCACCGGGGAGCTGTTTTTT
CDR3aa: CASSHSVGALGTGELFF

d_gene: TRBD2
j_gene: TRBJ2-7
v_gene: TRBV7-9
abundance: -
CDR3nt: TGTGCCAGCAGCACAGCGGGGTACGAGCAGTACTTC
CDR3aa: CASSTAGYEQYF

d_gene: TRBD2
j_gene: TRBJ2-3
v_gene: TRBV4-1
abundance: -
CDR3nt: TGCGCCAGCAGCCAAGACGGGGACTACACAGATACGCAGTATTTT
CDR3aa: CASSQDGDYTDTQYF

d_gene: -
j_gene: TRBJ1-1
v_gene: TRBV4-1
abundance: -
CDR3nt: TGCGCCAGCAGCCCGGACATCACGGACACTGAAGCTTTCTTT
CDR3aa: CASSPDITDTEAFF

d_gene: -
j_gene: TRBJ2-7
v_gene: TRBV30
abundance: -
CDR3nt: TGTGCCTGGAGTGTACAGGACGTTCCTATCCTGGGCGAGCAGTACTTC
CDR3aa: CAWSVQDVPILGEQYF

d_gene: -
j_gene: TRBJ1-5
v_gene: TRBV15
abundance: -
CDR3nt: TGTGCCACCAGCGCCAGGGTCGGCAATCAGCCCCAGCATTTT
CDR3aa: CATSARVGNQPQHF

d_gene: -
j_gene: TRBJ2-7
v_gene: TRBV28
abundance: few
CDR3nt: TGTGCCAGCAAAGTTCCCGGGGCGAGCTCCTACGAGCAGTACTTC
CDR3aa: CASKVPGASSYEQYF

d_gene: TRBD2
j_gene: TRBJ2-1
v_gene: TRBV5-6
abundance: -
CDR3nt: TGTGCTAGCAGCCCTGGGACTAGCGGCTACAATGAGCAGTTCTTC
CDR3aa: CASSPGTSGYNEQFF

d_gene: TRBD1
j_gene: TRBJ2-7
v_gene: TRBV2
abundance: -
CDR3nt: TGTGCCAGCAGTGAACCGGGGGGACAGGGGGACGAGCAGTACTTC
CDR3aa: CASSEPGGQGDEQYF

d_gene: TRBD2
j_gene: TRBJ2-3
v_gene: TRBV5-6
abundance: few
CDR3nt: TGTGCCAGCAGCTTGGCCGGGGCTAGCGGGGAGTCCACAGATACGCAGTATTTT
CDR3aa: CASSLAGASGESTDTQYF

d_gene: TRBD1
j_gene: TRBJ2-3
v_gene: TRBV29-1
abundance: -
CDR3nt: TGCAGCGTTGAAGATCCCCGGGACAGGCAAGACACAGATACGCAGTATTTT
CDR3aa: CSVEDPRDRQDTDTQYF

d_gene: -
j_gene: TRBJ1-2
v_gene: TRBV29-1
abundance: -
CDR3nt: TGCAGCGTTATGGGGAGCAACTATGGCTACACCTTC
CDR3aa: CSVMGSNYGYTF

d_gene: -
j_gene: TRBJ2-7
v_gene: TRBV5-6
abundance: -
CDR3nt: TGTGCCAGCAGCCGAGGACTCTCCTACGAGCAGTACTTC
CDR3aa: CASSRGLSYEQYF

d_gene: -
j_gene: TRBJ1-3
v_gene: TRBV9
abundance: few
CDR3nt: TGTGCCAGCAGCGCCGGGGACTCTGGAAACACCATATATTTT
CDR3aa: CASSAGDSGNTIYF